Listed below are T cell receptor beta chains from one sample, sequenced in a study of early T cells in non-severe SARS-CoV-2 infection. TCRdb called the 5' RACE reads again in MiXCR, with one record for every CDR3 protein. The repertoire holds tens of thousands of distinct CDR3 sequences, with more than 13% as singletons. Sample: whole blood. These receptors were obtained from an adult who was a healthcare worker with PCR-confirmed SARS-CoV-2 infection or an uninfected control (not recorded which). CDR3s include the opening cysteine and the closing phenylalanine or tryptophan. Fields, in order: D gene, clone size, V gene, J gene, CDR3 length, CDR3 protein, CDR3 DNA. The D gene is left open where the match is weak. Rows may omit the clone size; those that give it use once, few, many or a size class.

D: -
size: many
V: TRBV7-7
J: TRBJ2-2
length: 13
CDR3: CASSPKVTGELFF
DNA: TGTGCCAGCAGCCCCAAAGTCACCGGGGAGCTGTTTTTT

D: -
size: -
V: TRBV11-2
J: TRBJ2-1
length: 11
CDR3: CASSLDSFQFF
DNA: TGTGCCAGCAGCTTAGACAGCTTTCAGTTCTTC

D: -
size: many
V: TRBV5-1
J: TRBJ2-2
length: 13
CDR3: CASRVKGTGELFF
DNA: TGCGCCAGCAGGGTAAAGGGGACCGGGGAGCTGTTTTTT

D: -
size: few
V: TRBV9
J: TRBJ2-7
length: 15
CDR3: CASSVTAGGDYEQYF
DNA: TGTGCCAGCAGCGTCACGGCAGGGGGGGACTACGAGCAGTACTTC

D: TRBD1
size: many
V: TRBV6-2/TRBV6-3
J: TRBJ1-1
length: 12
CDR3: CASGRQGYEVFF
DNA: TGTGCCAGCGGGCGACAGGGCTATGAAGTTTTCTTT

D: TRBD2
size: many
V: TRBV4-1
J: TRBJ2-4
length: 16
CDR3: CASSRGLAGGRNIQYF
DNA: TGCGCCAGCAGCCGAGGACTAGCGGGAGGCCGAAACATTCAGTACTTC

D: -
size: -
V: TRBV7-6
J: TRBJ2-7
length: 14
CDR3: CASSLVEAAPEQYF
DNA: TGTGCCAGCAGCTTAGTGGAGGCAGCGCCCGAGCAGTACTTC

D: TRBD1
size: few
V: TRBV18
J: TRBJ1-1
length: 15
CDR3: CASSPPAGGNTEAFF
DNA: TGTGCCAGCTCACCACCCGCAGGGGGGAACACTGAAGCTTTCTTT

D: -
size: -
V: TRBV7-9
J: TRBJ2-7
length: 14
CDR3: CASSLDVNAYEQYF
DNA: TGTGCCAGCAGCTTAGACGTCAATGCCTACGAGCAGTACTTC

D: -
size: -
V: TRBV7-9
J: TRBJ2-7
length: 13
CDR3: CASSVGQFYEQYF
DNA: TGTGCCAGCAGCGTAGGACAGTTCTACGAGCAGTACTTC

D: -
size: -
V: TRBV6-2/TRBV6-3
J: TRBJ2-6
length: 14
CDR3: CASSFGTGANVLTF
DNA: TGTGCCAGCAGTTTCGGAACAGGGGCCAACGTCCTGACTTTC

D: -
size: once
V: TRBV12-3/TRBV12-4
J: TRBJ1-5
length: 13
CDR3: CASSARGAQPQHF
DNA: TGTGCCAGCAGTGCAAGGGGGGCGCAGCCCCAGCATTTT

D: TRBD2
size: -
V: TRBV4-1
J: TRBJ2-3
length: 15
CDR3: CASSQLGLKKDTQYF
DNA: TGCGCCAGCAGCCAATTGGGACTAAAAAAAGATACGCAGTATTTT

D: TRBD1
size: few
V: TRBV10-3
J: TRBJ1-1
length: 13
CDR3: CAISEGQGTEAFF
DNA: TGTGCCATCAGTGAGGGACAGGGGACTGAAGCTTTCTTT

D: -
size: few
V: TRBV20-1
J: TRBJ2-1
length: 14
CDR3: CSAWDPRSGNEQFF
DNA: TGCAGTGCCTGGGACCCCCGGAGTGGGAATGAGCAGTTCTTC

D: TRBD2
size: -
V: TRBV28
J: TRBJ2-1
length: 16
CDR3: CASNMGGLAEDNEQFF
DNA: TGTGCCAGCAATATGGGGGGACTAGCGGAGGACAATGAGCAGTTCTTC

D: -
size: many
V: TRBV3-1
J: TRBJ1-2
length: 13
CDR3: CASSPVSALGYTF
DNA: TGTGCCAGCAGCCCGGTCAGTGCCTTGGGCTACACCTTC

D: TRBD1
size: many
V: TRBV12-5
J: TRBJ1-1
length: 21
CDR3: CASGPTLKLTRDRELNTEAFF
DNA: TGTGCTAGTGGACCGACACTAAAACTGACCCGGGACAGGGAACTGAACACTGAAGCTTTCTTT

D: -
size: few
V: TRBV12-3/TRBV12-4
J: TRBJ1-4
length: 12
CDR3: CASSLAGDGLFF
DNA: TGTGCCAGCAGTTTAGCGGGGGATGGACTGTTTTTT

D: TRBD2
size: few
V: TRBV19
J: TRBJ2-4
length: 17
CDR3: CASSILGTSRVKNIQYF
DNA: TGTGCCAGTAGTATATTAGGGACTAGCAGGGTCAAAAACATTCAGTACTTC

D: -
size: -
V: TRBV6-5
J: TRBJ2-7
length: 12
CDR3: CASTRGGGEQYF
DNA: TGTGCCAGCACCCGAGGAGGGGGCGAGCAGTACTTC

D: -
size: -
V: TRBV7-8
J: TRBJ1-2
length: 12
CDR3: CASSLAAAGYTF
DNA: TGTGCCAGCAGCTTAGCCGCCGCTGGCTACACCTTC

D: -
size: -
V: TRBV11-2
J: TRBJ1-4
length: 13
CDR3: CASRQLNNEKLFF
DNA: TGTGCCAGCAGACAGCTAAATAATGAAAAACTGTTTTTT

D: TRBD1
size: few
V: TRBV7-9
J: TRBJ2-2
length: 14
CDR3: CASSLQGTNGELFF
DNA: TGTGCCAGCAGCCTACAGGGGACAAACGGGGAGCTGTTTTTT

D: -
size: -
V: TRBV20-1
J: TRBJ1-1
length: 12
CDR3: CSARRKNTEAFF
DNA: TGCAGTGCTAGAAGGAAGAACACTGAAGCTTTCTTT

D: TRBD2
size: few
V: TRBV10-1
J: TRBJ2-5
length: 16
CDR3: CASSESVAGFVETQYF
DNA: TGCGCCAGCAGTGAGTCGGTAGCGGGATTCGTGGAGACCCAGTACTTC

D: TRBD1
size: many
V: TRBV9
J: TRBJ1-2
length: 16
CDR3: CASGSGTGGRVDGYTF
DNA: TGTGCCAGCGGATCCGGGACAGGGGGCAGGGTTGATGGCTACACCTTC

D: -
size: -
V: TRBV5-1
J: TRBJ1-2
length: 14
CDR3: CASSHPAGMGGYTF
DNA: TGCGCCAGCAGCCACCCGGCAGGGATGGGTGGCTACACCTTC